This record concerns one T cell receptor (beta chain) sequence. This clone has a single count. Its antigen remains undetermined. Per-base quality was not reported, and no clone a single base away is much larger than it. Looking up the germline V gene yields CDR1 SQVTM and CDR2 ANQGSEA. Including the terminal cysteine and phenylalanine, the CDR3 comprises 16 residues. The entry retains the CDR3 DNA only, 48 bases that are in frame from base 1. Compared with germline, V lacks 0 bases and J lacks 4 bases; bases without a gene match: 7. This sample stems from a study of blood T cell repertoires in COVID-19 (dated by TCRdb to the early 2020s). With regard to the full study: Samples covering the acute and convalescent phases of COVID-19 were provided by collaborators in the United States, Italy and Spain. The material from the prospective study consisted of cDNA or gDNA derived from T cells, B-cell-depleted T cells, or PBMCs. Subjects who had been exposed to COVID-19, were actively infected with it, or had recovered from it provided the deeply sampled blood TCRbeta repertoires that made up the dataset. A freely available public database, intended as a resource for researchers studying the immune response to SARS-CoV-2, is where the repertoires were released. Samples were obtained from the ongoing ImmuneRACE study (first 160 participants) and from about 1,300 subjects provided by 6 global collaborators. Nearly every sample came with metadata listing a de-identified subject ID, COVID-19 status, age in years and sex. HLA class I and class II types, where available, came from metadata supplied by the sample provider rather than from assay-based typing.

In the prospective study, participants were roughly 18 to 100 years old, resided in 25 or so geographic areas of the United States, and were enrolled through a virtual design. To assign participants to cohorts, the prospective study relied on clinical history that participants themselves reported in a screening survey and a study questionnaire. Exposed participants had been in contact with someone with a PCR-confirmed or clinician-diagnosed COVID-19 case within 2 weeks of study entry. In the prospective study, mobile phlebotomists collected whole blood, serum and a nasopharyngeal or oropharyngeal swab from each participant. Prospective study participants could optionally give additional blood draws and questionnaires over an approximately 2-month period. Before DNA extraction, prospective study blood samples were shipped either frozen or at room temperature. Results the study describes overall, beyond this receptor: How much clinical and demographic metadata was included differed by source and by participant, and the metadata was provided uncurated.

TCRbeta CDR3 regions were amplified from genomic DNA by means of the immunoSEQ Assay, a bias-controlled multiplex PCR. In the paper's pipeline: The number of nucleated cells in each sample was estimated by amplification of reference gene primers within the assay. To quantify the absolute abundance of each unique TCRbeta CDR3 rearrangement, sequence reads were collapsed and filtered. For each sample, productive Simpson clonality was calculated as the square root of Simpson's diversity index over productive rearrangements. TCRdb took this table from immuneACCESS and kept in-frame rearrangements with V and J called. Such tables lack part of the clones; where checked against another copy, unresolved V genes explain under half of the gap, and the rest is unexplained. V, J and clone size are those of that table, while D and trimming were read from the DNA. For this sample the table gives about 240,000 clones, of which roughly four fifths were detected only once. The ten biggest clones cover 3.6% of the sample.

This TCR was recovered from a woman in her 40s who had been exposed to COVID-19. In this chain, TRBV29-1 is recombined with TRBJ2-1, with TRBD2 matching 9 junction bases. Sequencing used PBMCs or T cells enriched from blood (not recorded which). The nucleotides read TGCAGCGTTGAAGACGACACTAGCGGGCGGTACAATGAGCAGTTCTTC. Translated, it gives CSVEDDTSGRYNEQFF.